Listed here is a single TCR beta chain. What it binds is not known. Among all donors, each was a healthy Caucasian. The data belong to a study of identical twins. TCRdb re-derived calls from the 5' RACE reads in MiXCR, one entry per CDR3 protein. Of about 890,000 distinct CDR3 sequences listed, roughly an eighth were seen once; the top ten hold 1.5% to 2%. Study outcomes and limitations: Monozygotic twins shared more out-of-frame TCR alpha than recombination models predicted.

V shed 3 bases and J 15 bases; nucleotides not matched to a gene: 6. The CDR3 extends over 11 amino acids. Germline lookup yields CDR1 DFQATT and CDR2 SNEGSKA (reference sequence). The sample was also reused in another study, on yellow fever vaccine responses in identical twins. That paper adds: Twins' T cell vaccine responses reportedly looked partly convergent, partly personalized.

The sample consisted of PBMCs. V usage is TRBV20-1 and J usage is TRBJ2-1, with 9 bases fitting TRBD1. The sequence derives from a woman under 30 in good health. CDR3 in amino acids: CSARALGQGFF. The CDR3 bases are TGCAGTGCTAGGGCCCTGGGACAGGGGTTCTTC.